The sequence of this TCR beta chain was determined in a study of Ad26.COV2.S vaccination and SARS-CoV-2 variants. About the research overall: Trial arm assignment for the donor was COV1001 Ad26.COV2.S. In the study, Ad26.COV2.S was injected intramuscularly once, or twice 56 days apart.

Sample treatment: some 20 received Ad26.COV2.S at low or high dose, single or two shots; 5 received placebo; per-sample allocation not given. Following the first vaccine or placebo injection, samples were taken on day 63. Some clones are missing from TCRdb's copy, which holds only in-frame ones; the method was immunoSEQ multiplex PCR. This table has fewer than 600,000 clones, about 89% appearing once. The CDR3 is 15 residues long. Germline-derived CDR1 and CDR2 are SGHDN and FVKESK. Trimming pared 0 bases from V and 4 bases from J, leaving 12 bases between. Study-level findings and limits: Spike-specific TCR breadth was greater in vaccine than placebo recipients.

With respect to this clone: The antigen remains undetermined.

This chain connects TRBV14 to TRBJ1-1; D remains ambiguous. The receptor was derived from a person between 18 and 59 years old who received the Ad26.COV2.S COVID-19 vaccine or a placebo. Specimen: peripheral blood, collected in a trial of Ad26.COV2.S vaccine versus placebo. CDR3 sequence reads: CASSQDFGLFTEAFF. The CDR3 nucleotides are TGTGCCAGCAGCCAAGACTTTGGACTTTTCACTGAAGCTTTCTTT.